This T cell receptor (beta chain) derives from a study of a mutant IDH1 vaccine in newly diagnosed glioma. Background on the study: Among treated patients, 62.5% were male and about 38% female, and mean age was approximately 40 years. Before enrollment, the patients had been treated with radiotherapy alone, temozolomide alone, or both together. Most of them had received both.

Here immunoSEQ multiplex PCR was the method, and the copy in TCRdb shows in-frame clones only, minus some. The sample holds 35,000 to 40,000 clones, roughly four fifths seen once. Turning to this clone: Antigen unknown.

V gave up 3 bases and J gave up 0 bases, with 12 bases separating them. The CDR3 sequence is 16 residues long. CDR1 LNHDA and CDR2 SQIVND come from the germline V gene (reference sequence). Indicated time point: week 47, end of study. Vaccine doses each comprised 300 ug of mutant IDH1 20-mer peptide, with topical imiquimod. Patients had eight vaccinations, in weeks 1, 3, 5, 7, 11, 15, 19 and 23. Donors' newly diagnosed IDH1-mutant WHO grade 3 or 4 astrocytomas lacked nuclear ATRX. Sequences were derived from PBMCs, sampled from a glioma patient whose treatment included an IDH1 peptide vaccine. This receptor was identified in a man aged 40-55 years with glioma. The chain uses TRBV19 and TRBJ1-5; the D gene is possibly TRBD1 (5 bases). In nucleotides, the CDR3 is TGTGCCAGTAGTATGAGGGGACTGGATAGCAATCAGCCCCAGCATTTT. The encoded protein is CASSMRGLDSNQPQHF.